These T cell receptor beta chains were read from a single sample in a study of PD-L1 blockade in urothelial cancer. Data came from immunoSEQ multiplex PCR; TCRdb stores just in-frame clones and leaves some out. The top ten hold roughly 5.2% of the sample, which has tens of thousands of clones, about nine tenths seen once. The source material was PBMCs, sampled around atezolizumab (anti-PD-L1) treatment. These TCRs come from a woman in her 70s with urothelial cancer. CDR3s include the opening cysteine and the closing phenylalanine or tryptophan.

j_call cdr3_length v_call cdr3_aa
TRBJ2-1 14 TRBV27 CASSLRGTAGEQFF
TRBJ2-2 19 TRBV28 CASSSGTGVKGSNTGELFF
TRBJ2-3 15 TRBV29-1 CSVGVGQLSTDTQYF
TRBJ2-7 13 TRBV7-6 CASSSGTSLEQYF
TRBJ1-2 13 TRBV30 CAWDRTGRGGYTF
TRBJ2-1 18 TRBV2 CASEVGGLNDSSYNEQFF
TRBJ2-2 15 TRBV4-1 CASSQDRGWTGELFF
TRBJ2-2 17 TRBV2 CASSGGLAGPNTGELFF
TRBJ2-7 14 TRBV10-3 CAISDRSDSYEQYF
TRBJ1-2 17 TRBV7-2 CASSSTGGQGALYGYTF
TRBJ1-1 11 TRBV20-1 CSASADTEAFF
TRBJ2-1 15 TRBV6-5 CASSYSGSWGGEQFF
TRBJ2-7 14 TRBV6-5 CATTPQTGVREQYF
TRBJ2-7 16 TRBV7-8 CASSSQTELPPYEQYF
TRBJ2-7 12 TRBV5-6 CASSRDTYEQYF
TRBJ2-3 16 TRBV11-3 CASSPGLAGAADTQYF
TRBJ2-1 18 TRBV2 CASSGVPGRGGAINEQFF
TRBJ2-7 15 TRBV6-4 CASSDSTQNFYEQYF
TRBJ1-2 13 TRBV19 CATDTGQNYGYTF
TRBJ1-2 13 TRBV7-3 CASSVQGFDGYTF
TRBJ2-3 12 TRBV7-3 CASSLAPDTQYF
TRBJ2-3 14 TRBV6-5 CASSYNRGADTQYF
TRBJ1-1 14 TRBV30 CAWSVQAGAAEAFF
TRBJ2-3 16 TRBV9 CASGPELAGLGDTQYF
TRBJ2-1 14 TRBV6-5 CASRRDRAYNEQFF
TRBJ2-7 12 TRBV19 CASSSRTGEQYF
TRBJ1-5 14 TRBV19 CASSPHRGNQPQHF
TRBJ2-2 17 TRBV4-3 CASSQEVPGVDTGELFF
TRBJ2-2 16 TRBV5-1 CASSSAGGLNTGELFF
TRBJ2-5 15 TRBV11-2 CASSLTLAGQETQYF
TRBJ2-7 17 TRBV7-9 CASSQPTGGGSWDEQYF
TRBJ1-1 17 TRBV5-6 CASSLEGGAYRDTEAFF
TRBJ2-5 14 TRBV29-1 CSVHGTGRGETQYF
TRBJ1-2 14 TRBV2 CASGRGRDLDGYTF
TRBJ1-3 14 TRBV11-2 CASSPAQSGNTIYF
TRBJ2-3 15 TRBV5-1 CASSLYGRALDTQYF
TRBJ2-5 17 TRBV6-1 CASSEGASGGWAETQYF
TRBJ2-7 15 TRBV19 CASSMLAGVRDEQYF
TRBJ1-1 14 TRBV5-1 CASSPGTGGTEAFF
TRBJ2-5 16 TRBV15 CATSRDTSGRGETQYF
TRBJ2-1 12 TRBV11-2 CASSLERGGQFF
TRBJ2-7 16 TRBV7-8 CASSPGVAGVPYEQYF
TRBJ1-2 16 TRBV10-2 CASRRSNQGARDGYTF
TRBJ2-1 13 TRBV7-9 CASSLVDSNEQFF
TRBJ1-1 13 TRBV25-1 CASSLAVGTEAFF
TRBJ2-6 15 TRBV7-9 CASSLISSGANVLTF
TRBJ1-6 15 TRBV5-1 CASSLALQINSPLHF
TRBJ2-3 14 TRBV7-8 CASSLRQGTDTQYF
TRBJ1-4 20 TRBV7-8 CASSLAGGTGAWRTNEKLFF
TRBJ1-3 15 TRBV9 CASSAQGNSGNTIYF
TRBJ2-5 14 TRBV10-2 CASRNFGGFGTQYF
TRBJ2-1 15 TRBV11-3 CASSLVGLADNEQFF
TRBJ1-3 15 TRBV4-3 CASSQGHNSGNTIYF
TRBJ2-7 16 TRBV27 CASSWQGLAGLYEQYF
TRBJ1-6 16 TRBV6-5 CASSYSRQSPDSPLHF
TRBJ2-1 15 TRBV4-2 CASSQDRGYYNEQFF